This T cell receptor (beta chain) derives from a study of PD-1 blockade in classical Hodgkin lymphoma. Points from the study as a whole: By C4D1, CD4+ diversity increased significantly, especially in complete responders. Patients starting nivolumab less than 1 year after ASCT had lower diversity and were excluded from later analyses.

Each patient experienced a relapse that followed autologous stem cell transplantation, and brentuximab vedotin exposure varied. The assay was immunoSEQ multiplex PCR, and TCRdb's table has in-frame clones only and misses some. This repertoire shows 35,000 or so clones, around 63% found once; its top ten account for roughly 14%. A note on this clone: The antigen is unknown.

V dropped 5 bases and J dropped 6 bases, with 13 bases sitting between them. Germline V gene lookup returns CDR1 SNHLY and CDR2 FYNNEI. CDR3 length equals 13 residues. This rearrangement joins TRBV2 to TRBJ1-1; D is unresolved. The TCR originated in a human donor with classical Hodgkin lymphoma. Sequencing used peripheral blood mononuclear cells (PBMCs), obtained before the second cycle of nivolumab. The CDR3 loop reads CASSSGGLPEAFF. The CDR3 DNA reads TGTGCCAGCAGTAGTGGCGGCCTACCTGAAGCTTTCTTT.